These 10 T cell receptor beta chains originate from one sample sequenced in a study of cytomegalovirus exposure and HLA in healthy donors (dated by TCRdb to the late 2010s). Library generation was performed with the immunoSEQ multiplex PCR assay. The multiplex PCR relied on a mix of 60 forward primers for TCR Vbeta segments and 13 reverse primers for TCR Jbeta segments. Sourced from immuneACCESS, this table was stored by TCRdb with only in-frame sequences that have V and J called. A share of the clones is absent; for the studies checked, an unresolved V gene accounts for under half, and the remainder has no known explanation. For this sample the table gives under 150,000 clones, of which roughly 80% were detected only once. The ten largest clones represent 0.95% to 1.5% of the sample. The sample taken for sequencing was PBMCs. The receptors come from a girl aged 2 to 9 in good health and CMV-seronegative.

The V and J genes are TRBV5-8 and TRBJ1-5; TRBD1 might be the D (5 bases). The CDR3 extends over 16 amino acids. The germline CDR1 and CDR2 sequences are SGHTS and YDEGEE. The ends were cut back, 0 bases at V and 1 base at J, with 11 bases in the middle. CDR3 sequence: CASSLVGGVSNQPQHF. The DNA of the CDR3 is TGTGCCAGCAGCTTGGTTGGGGGGGTCAGCAATCAGCCCCAGCATTTT.

V and J are TRBV27 and TRBJ1-6, with 7 bases aligning to TRBD1. V was pared by 3 bases and J by 10 bases, with 6 bases of the junction left unmatched. Germline assignment: CDR1 MNHEY and CDR2 SMNVEV (reference sequence). The CDR3 totals 14 residues. In nucleotides, the CDR3 is TGTGCCAGCAGTTTTGGAGGGGGCAGGTCACCCCTCCACTTT. Its protein product is CASSFGGGRSPLHF.

V is TRBV27 and J is TRBJ1-2, with TRBD1 matching over 10 bases. V shed 3 bases, J shed 2 bases, and the junction held 6 bases outside the gene matches. The CDR3 is 16 amino acids. Germline CDR1 is MNHEY and CDR2 is SMNVEV (reference sequence). The CDR3 here is CASSFSLDRGNYGYTF. DNA for the CDR3: TGTGCCAGCAGTTTTTCCTTGGACAGGGGGAACTATGGCTACACCTTC.

In nucleotides, the CDR3 is TGTGCCAGTAGTTCACAGGGACCCGAACTAGCCAAAAACATTCAGTACTTC. Translated: CASSSQGPELAKNIQYF. J is TRBJ2-4 and V is TRBV19, with D possibly TRBD1 on 6 matching bases. CDR1 LNHDA and CDR2 SQIVND come from the germline V gene (reference sequence). This CDR3 is built from 17 residues. V was clipped by 5 bases and J by 0 bases, with 17 bases between them.

The chain links TRBV9 to TRBJ2-2; possibly TRBD2 for D (5 bases). V shed 0 bases and J shed 0 bases, with 6 bases lying between them. In germline, CDR1 is SGDLS, CDR2 YYNGEE. The CDR3 covers 15 residues. The CDR3 protein is CASSVGGTNTGELFF. DNA of the CDR3: TGTGCCAGCAGCGTAGGAGGGACGAACACCGGGGAGCTGTTTTTT.

The count of this clone is one. This CDR3 reads CASSMDSESYNEQFF. The CDR3 bases are TGTGCCAGTAGTATGGACAGCGAATCCTACAATGAGCAGTTCTTC. V usage is TRBV19 and J usage is TRBJ2-1; D perhaps matches TRBD1 (6 bases). Trimming cost V 3 bases and J 1 base, with 10 bases left between them. The CDR3 has 15 residues. CDR1 and CDR2 from the germline V gene are LNHDA and SQIVND (reference sequence).

The chain employs TRBV11-3 and TRBJ2-3; D possibly corresponds to TRBD1 (6 bases). This CDR3 contains 14 residues. Germline V CDR1 and CDR2: SGHNT, YENEEA. The ends were cut back, 4 bases at V and 2 bases at J, with 10 bases in the middle. The CDR3 protein is CASSSGTLTDTQYF. The CDR3 nucleotides read TGTGCCAGCAGCTCCGGGACACTCACAGATACGCAGTATTTT. The full variable domain, in which reference TRBV11-3 and TRBJ2-3 provide the parts outside the CDR3, is EAGVVQSPRYKIIEKKQPVAFWCNPISGHNTLYWYLQNLGQGPELLIRYENEEAVDDSQLPKDRFSAERLKGVDSTLKIQPAELGDSAVYLCASSSGTLTDTQYFGPGTRLTVL.

J is TRBJ1-1 and V is TRBV27, with 7 positions matching TRBD1. Germline V gene sequence: CDR1 MNHEY, CDR2 SMNVEV (reference sequence). This CDR3 contains 11 residues. Losses at the gene ends were 5 bases for V and 11 bases for J; bases not matched to a gene: 5. CDR3 region: CASSRQGMAFF. Written as DNA, the CDR3 is TGTGCCAGCAGTCGACAGGGTATGGCTTTCTTT.

The chain combines TRBV7-8 with TRBJ2-7; D is possibly TRBD1 (6 bases). This CDR3 has 13 amino acids. Germline CDR1 SGHVS, CDR2 FQNEAQ. With 1 base removed from V and 4 bases from J, the gap between germline ends came to 8 bases. CDR3 residues: CASSLGDKYEQYF. The CDR3 DNA reads TGTGCCAGCAGCTTAGGGGACAAGTACGAGCAGTACTTC.

The CDR3 region has the DNA TGTGCCAGTAGTATCCAGACAGGGTGGAATGGCTACACCTTC. Translated, it gives CASSIQTGWNGYTF. The chain links TRBV19 to TRBJ1-2; 7 bases are a match to TRBD1. Losses at the gene ends were 3 bases for V and 6 bases for J; bases not matched to a gene: 7. The CDR3 runs 14 residues. The V gene's germline CDR1 is LNHDA and CDR2 SQIVND (reference sequence).